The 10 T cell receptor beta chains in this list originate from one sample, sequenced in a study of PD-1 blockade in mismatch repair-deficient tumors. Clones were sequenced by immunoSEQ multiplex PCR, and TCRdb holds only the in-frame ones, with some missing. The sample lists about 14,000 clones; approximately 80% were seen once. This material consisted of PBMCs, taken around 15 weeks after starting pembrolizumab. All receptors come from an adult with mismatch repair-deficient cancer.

The CDR3 DNA sequence: TGTGCCAGTTCGACAGGAGCAGAAAAACTGTTTTTT. Amino acids: CASSTGAEKLFF. V and J are TRBV28 and TRBJ1-4, with a tentative D call TRBD1 (6 bases). This CDR3 comprises 12 residues. Germline V gene data show CDR1 as MDHEN and CDR2 as SYDVKM. V was trimmed by 9 bases and J by 8 bases, leaving 13 bases between them.

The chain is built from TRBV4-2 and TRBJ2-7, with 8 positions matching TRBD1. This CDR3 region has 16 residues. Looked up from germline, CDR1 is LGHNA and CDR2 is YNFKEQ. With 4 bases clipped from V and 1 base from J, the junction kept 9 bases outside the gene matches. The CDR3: CASSPTMDRVSYEQYF. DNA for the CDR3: TGTGCCAGCAGCCCTACCATGGACAGGGTGTCCTACGAGCAGTACTTC.

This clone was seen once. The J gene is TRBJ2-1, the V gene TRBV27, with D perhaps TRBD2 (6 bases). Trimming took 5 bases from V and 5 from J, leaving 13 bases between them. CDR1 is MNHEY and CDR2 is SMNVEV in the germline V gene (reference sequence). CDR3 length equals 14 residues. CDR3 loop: CASSIWGGNNEQFF. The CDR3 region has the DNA TGTGCCAGCAGTATATGGGGCGGGAACAATGAGCAGTTCTTC.

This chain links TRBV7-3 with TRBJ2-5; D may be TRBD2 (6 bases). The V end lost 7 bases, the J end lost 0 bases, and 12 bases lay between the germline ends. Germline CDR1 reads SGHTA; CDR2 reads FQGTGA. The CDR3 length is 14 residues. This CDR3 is CASNKTGDQETQYF. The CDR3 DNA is TGTGCCAGCAACAAAACGGGGGACCAAGAGACCCAGTACTTC.

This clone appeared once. The DNA for the CDR3 is TGTGCCAGTAGTCTGGCCGGGACTCCTTCAGGAGGCACCGGGGAGCTGTTTTTT. Its translation is CASSLAGTPSGGTGELFF. The gene calls are TRBV19 and TRBJ2-2, with a tentative D call TRBD2 (6 bases). The germline V and J ends were trimmed by 5 bases and 4 bases, with 23 bases remaining between them. Per germline, CDR1 LNHDA and CDR2 SQIVND (reference sequence). The CDR3 is 18 residues long.

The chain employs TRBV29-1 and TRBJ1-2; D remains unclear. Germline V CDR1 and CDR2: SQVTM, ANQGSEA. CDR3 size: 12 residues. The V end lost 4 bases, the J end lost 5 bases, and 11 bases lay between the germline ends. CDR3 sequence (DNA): TGCAGCGTTGTAACAGACCTATATGGCTACACCTTC. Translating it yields CSVVTDLYGYTF.

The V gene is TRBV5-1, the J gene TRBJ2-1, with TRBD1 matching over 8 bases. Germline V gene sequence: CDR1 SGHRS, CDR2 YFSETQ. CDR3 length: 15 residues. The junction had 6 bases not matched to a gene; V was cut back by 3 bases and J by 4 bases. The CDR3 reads CASSSTRDRYNEQFF. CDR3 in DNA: TGCGCCAGCAGCTCTACCCGGGACAGGTACAATGAGCAGTTCTTC.

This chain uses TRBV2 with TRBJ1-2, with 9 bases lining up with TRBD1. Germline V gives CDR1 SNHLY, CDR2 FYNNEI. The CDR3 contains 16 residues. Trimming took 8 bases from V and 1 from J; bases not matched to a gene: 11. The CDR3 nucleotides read TGTGCCAGCCGGTTTATGGGGACAGGGAATAACTATGGCTACACCTTC. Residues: CASRFMGTGNNYGYTF.

The CDR3 here is CASSFGSGQGFSEAFF. For the CDR3, the DNA is TGTGCCAGCAGTTTTGGGTCGGGACAGGGTTTCTCGGAAGCTTTCTTT. The V gene is TRBV27, the J gene TRBJ1-1; 9 bases agree with TRBD1. The CDR3 is 16 amino acids. Germline assignment: CDR1 MNHEY and CDR2 SMNVEV (reference sequence). Germline trimming cut 3 bases from V and 8 bases from J; bases unmatched to any gene: 13.

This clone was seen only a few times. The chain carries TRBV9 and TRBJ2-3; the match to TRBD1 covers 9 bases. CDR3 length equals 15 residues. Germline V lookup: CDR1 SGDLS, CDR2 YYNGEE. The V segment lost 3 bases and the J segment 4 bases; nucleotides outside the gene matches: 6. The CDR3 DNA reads TGTGCCAGCAGCGCCGGACAGGGGCCCCCAGATACGCAGTATTTT. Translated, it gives CASSAGQGPPDTQYF.